These T cell receptor beta chains were read from a single sample in a study of OX40 agonist ivuxolimab in advanced cancers. Sequencing was performed with immunoSEQ multiplex PCR; in TCRdb, only in-frame clones are kept and a portion is missing. The sample lists some 91,000 clones, 80% to 90% occurring once. Sequenced here: CD4+ or CD8+ T cells sorted from blood, sampled in a trial of the OX40 agonist ivuxolimab. The source of these receptors is an adult with an advanced solid tumor such as melanoma, head and neck, liver or kidney cancer. Both conserved end residues are part of each CDR3. D genes are given only for firm matches. Size tells how often a clone was seen (once, few, many) or the class of an expanded clone, and some rows leave it out.

v_gene	abundance	j_gene	d_gene	CDR3aa	CDR3nt
TRBV13	.	TRBJ1-2	.	CASSLVVRWDGYTF	TGTGCCAGCAGCTTAGTTGTCAGATGGGATGGCTACACCTTC
TRBV27	.	TRBJ1-5	.	CASSPRQASNQPQHF	TGTGCCAGCAGCCCCCGGCAGGCAAGCAATCAGCCCCAGCATTTT
TRBV11-3	few	TRBJ2-2	TRBD2	CASSSSTSGSWYTGELFF	TGTGCCAGCAGCTCCTCGACTAGCGGGAGCTGGTACACCGGGGAGCTGTTTTTT
TRBV19	.	TRBJ1-4	.	CASSIWAPATNEKLFF	TGTGCCAGTAGTATCTGGGCGCCAGCAACTAATGAAAAACTGTTTTTT
TRBV30	once	TRBJ1-4	.	CAWSVGSGKNEKLFF	TGTGCCTGGAGTGTAGGGTCAGGGAAGAATGAAAAACTGTTTTTT
TRBV6-6	.	TRBJ2-1	TRBD2	CASSSPGAGVQEQFF	TGTGCCAGCAGTTCCCCCGGGGCGGGAGTCCAAGAGCAGTTCTTC
TRBV11-2	.	TRBJ1-3	TRBD1	CASSLSTGGDGNTIYF	TGTGCCAGCAGCTTATCGACAGGGGGCGATGGAAACACCATATATTTT
TRBV19	.	TRBJ1-2	TRBD1	CASSKGQGKDYGYTF	TGTGCCAGTAGTAAAGGACAGGGGAAGGACTATGGCTACACCTTC
TRBV28	.	TRBJ2-5	.	CASSLSEGGAQETQYF	TGTGCCAGCAGTTTAAGCGAGGGGGGGGCCCAAGAGACCCAGTACTTC
TRBV18	.	TRBJ1-1	.	CASSPNRDTEAFF	TGTGCCAGCTCACCGAACAGGGACACTGAAGCTTTCTTT
TRBV11-2	few	TRBJ1-4	TRBD1	CASSGQGSGKLFF	TGTGCCAGCAGTGGACAGGGGTCGGGAAAACTGTTTTTT
TRBV7-6	.	TRBJ2-7	.	CASSDDIYEQYF	TGTGCCAGCAGCGACGACATCTACGAGCAGTACTTC
TRBV16	once	TRBJ2-5	TRBD1	CASSQRQGAKTQYF	TGTGCCAGCAGCCAGAGACAGGGGGCGAAGACCCAGTACTTC
TRBV2	.	TRBJ1-1	.	CASSPLGAGTEAFF	TGTGCCAGCAGTCCCCTAGGGGCCGGTACTGAAGCTTTCTTT
TRBV25-1	.	TRBJ2-2	.	CASSERGGQTTGELFF	TGTGCCAGCAGTGAGAGGGGGGGACAGACCACCGGGGAGCTGTTTTTT
TRBV5-1	.	TRBJ2-3	.	CASSFQGRADTQYF	TGCGCCAGCAGCTTCCAGGGTCGGGCAGATACGCAGTATTTT
TRBV5-6	.	TRBJ1-2	.	CASSLNRINYGYTF	TGTGCCAGCAGCTTGAATCGGATCAACTATGGCTACACCTTC
TRBV28	once	TRBJ2-1	TRBD1	CASSATGVPNEQFF	TGTGCCAGCTCAGCGACAGGGGTCCCCAATGAGCAGTTCTTC
TRBV5-1	.	TRBJ1-1	.	CASSRGGTEAFF	TGCGCCAGCAGCCGGGGAGGCACTGAAGCTTTCTTT
TRBV10-3	.	TRBJ2-7	.	CAISESRQSVEQYF	TGTGCCATCAGTGAGTCGCGACAGAGCGTCGAGCAGTACTTC
TRBV11-2	.	TRBJ2-7	.	CASSLGVIYEQYF	TGTGCCAGCAGCTTAGGGGTGATCTACGAGCAGTACTTC
TRBV18	.	TRBJ2-5	.	CASSPPRRETQYF	TGTGCCAGCTCACCACCGAGGCGGGAGACCCAGTACTTC
TRBV12-5	.	TRBJ1-1	TRBD1	CASGSWTGMYVNTEAFF	TGTGCTAGTGGTTCGTGGACAGGGATGTACGTGAACACTGAAGCTTTCTTT
TRBV10-3	.	TRBJ1-1	.	CAISVSRINTEAFF	TGTGCCATCAGTGTATCGCGGATAAACACTGAAGCTTTCTTT
TRBV30	.	TRBJ1-1	.	CACGLANTEAFF	TGTGCCTGTGGGTTGGCGAACACTGAAGCTTTCTTT
TRBV9	.	TRBJ1-4	TRBD1	CASSDRDRVVGANEKLFF	TGTGCCAGCAGCGACCGGGACAGAGTCGTAGGGGCTAATGAAAAACTGTTTTTT
TRBV12-5	.	TRBJ1-3	TRBD1	CASGGDRVNTIYF	TGTGCTAGTGGCGGGGACAGGGTTAACACCATATATTTT
TRBV15	.	TRBJ2-6	.	CATSSQGVGANVLTF	TGTGCCACCAGCAGTCAAGGGGTGGGGGCCAACGTCCTGACTTTC
TRBV5-1	.	TRBJ1-1	.	CASSSLQGGGTEAFF	TGCGCCAGCAGCTCTTTACAGGGAGGAGGGACTGAAGCTTTCTTT
TRBV27	.	TRBJ2-5	TRBD1	CASSLIGTAQETQYF	TGTGCCAGCAGTTTAATCGGGACAGCGCAAGAGACCCAGTACTTC
TRBV29-1	.	TRBJ1-1	.	CSVNREWESTEAFF	TGCAGCGTGAACCGGGAGTGGGAGTCTACTGAAGCTTTCTTT
TRBV5-1	.	TRBJ2-1	TRBD2	CASSVGGLATYNEQFF	TGCGCCAGCAGCGTGGGGGGACTAGCCACCTACAATGAGCAGTTCTTC
TRBV7-9	.	TRBJ2-7	TRBD2	CASSVSGISYEQYF	TGTGCCAGCAGCGTTAGCGGGATTTCCTACGAGCAGTACTTC
TRBV5-1	.	TRBJ2-5	.	CASRGTGQETQYF	TGCGCCAGCCGGGGGACGGGACAAGAGACCCAGTACTTC
TRBV12-5	.	TRBJ2-2	.	CASGLDLVDTGELFF	TGTGCTAGTGGTTTGGATCTAGTCGACACCGGGGAGCTGTTTTTT
TRBV5-1	.	TRBJ2-3	.	CASSLEIQGSARTQYF	TGCGCCAGCAGCTTGGAGATCCAGGGGTCGGCGAGAACGCAGTATTTT
TRBV29-1	.	TRBJ1-4	.	CSVWSRGAEKLFF	TGCAGCGTTTGGTCCAGGGGAGCTGAAAAACTGTTTTTT
TRBV29-1	.	TRBJ1-2	.	CSVDRGYGYTF	TGCAGCGTTGACAGGGGTTATGGCTACACCTTC
TRBV9	.	TRBJ2-3	.	CASSVASTDTQYF	TGTGCCAGCAGCGTAGCTAGCACAGATACGCAGTATTTT
TRBV27	.	TRBJ2-7	.	CASSTRDGSYEQYF	TGTGCCAGCAGTACCCGGGACGGTTCCTACGAGCAGTACTTC
TRBV19	.	TRBJ2-3	TRBD2	CASSMGRTRGDTQYF	TGTGCCAGTAGTATGGGGAGGACTAGAGGAGATACGCAGTATTTT
TRBV9	.	TRBJ1-4	.	CASSLMGTTNEKLFF	TGTGCCAGCAGCCTAATGGGGACAACTAATGAAAAACTGTTTTTT
TRBV10-3	.	TRBJ2-7	.	CATWGAGTYDEQYF	TGTGCCACCTGGGGGGCGGGAACATACGACGAGCAGTACTTC
TRBV5-6	.	TRBJ2-1	TRBD2	CASSLALALAGGGNEQFF	TGTGCCAGCAGCTTGGCTCTGGCCCTGGCGGGAGGAGGCAATGAGCAGTTCTTC
TRBV29-1	.	TRBJ1-1	.	CSAQPQSEAFF	TGCAGCGCCCAACCACAGAGTGAAGCTTTCTTT
TRBV7-3	.	TRBJ2-1	TRBD2	CASSLTASGRVHEQFF	TGTGCCAGCAGCTTAACGGCTAGCGGGAGAGTCCATGAGCAGTTCTTC
TRBV15	.	TRBJ2-7	.	CATSREHRVGYEQYF	TGTGCCACCAGCAGAGAACACCGTGTGGGTTACGAGCAGTACTTC
TRBV5-1	.	TRBJ1-2	TRBD1	CASSLEGRGYGYTF	TGCGCCAGCAGCTTGGAGGGCAGGGGGTATGGCTACACCTTC